This T cell receptor beta chain originates from a study of shared clonotypes between healthy human individuals (TCRdb year 2020). At the level of the whole study: A couple of women and a few men aged 18 to 49 years were included in the cohort. For each donor, CD4 naive and CD4 memory were each given three plates, CD8 naive was given two plates, and CD8 memory was given one plate. To estimate repertoire size and how much clonotype sharing occurs between individuals, the study deeply sequenced the blood TCR repertoires of roughly 5 healthy adults. Different laboratories and diverse techniques were used to prepare libraries and sequence TCR repertoires, to increase sequencing depth and limit assay-specific biases. Between about 0.94 and 8.9 billion PBMCs per donor were obtained by leukapheresis. General conclusions and limits of the study: Pairwise subsampling led to the expectation that sequencing depth would affect the degree of clonotype sharing among donors. Sampling was limited to blood, and TCR repertoires in tissue likely differ from TCR repertoires in blood. The genetic and exposure-history diversity represented was limited by the small number of donors. Compared with non-shared clonotypes, clonotypes shared by all four sorted-subset donors had higher generation probabilities. When four donors were compared, the shared fraction of clonotypes was about 5% for naive CD4, more than 3% for naive CD8, more than 2% for memory CD4, and 0.4% for memory CD8. Even with the large sequencing depth, rarefaction of the sorted-subset datasets indicated that sequencing was incomplete. Naive subsets generally had larger estimated clonotype richness than memory subsets did.

Using the deep immunoSEQ assay, TCR CDR3 regions were amplified from genomic DNA by multiplex PCR. Extracted genomic DNA from each cell subset was distributed evenly across all wells of several immunoSEQ 96-well plates, and each plate was treated as a replicate. For sorted subsets, each replicate PCR was loaded with approximately 190 ng genomic DNA, equivalent to approximately 33,000 T cell genomes. The purified libraries were quantified using a Qubit 3.0 fluorometer, sized with a Bioanalyzer 2100, and then quantified again using the KAPA Library Quantification kit. A separate single-read 150-cycle Illumina NextSeq 550 flow cell was used to sequence each immunoSEQ 96-well plate. Concerning the study's data processing: Because only junctional sequences without quality scores were contained in the immunoSEQ output, filtering matching that applied to full-length reads could not be performed. Sequences were annotated with PyIR, a Python wrapper for IgBLAST v1.9, using IMGT germline references to assign V/J genes and CDR3. Reads were removed for weak V/J assignments (E-value above 1e-6), missing CDR3, stop codons, out-of-frame junctions, or ambiguous translated residues. V3J clonotypes were defined as sequences sharing the same inferred V gene, J gene, and CDR3 amino acid sequence. Percentage overlap between repertoires was computed as shared unique clonotypes divided by the size of the smaller repertoire. Repertoire richness was assessed with RTK rarefaction, the Chao1 estimator, and Recon v2.1 estimates of unobserved clonotypes. Generation probabilities for all TCRbeta clonotypes obtained by the gDNA method from a handful of donors were computed using OLGA. Not all clones reach the TCRdb copy of this immuneACCESS table, which keeps in-frame sequences only. Checked studies attribute under half of the gap to unresolved V genes and leave the rest unexplained. From that table come the V and J calls and clone size; the DNA was used to work out D and trimming. The sample has 2,100,000 or so clones on record, approximately 96% of them singletons. The biggest ten clones account for 0.1% to 0.15% of the sample.

The germline ends are 12 bases apart after V is trimmed by 5 bases and J by 7 bases. Per the germline V gene, SGHAT is the CDR1 and FQNNGV is the CDR2. The CDR3, from cysteine to phenylalanine, totals 14 residues. The entry retains the CDR3 DNA only, 42 bases that are in frame from base 1. This clone has only one observation. The antigen it recognizes is unknown. Per-base qualities were not stored, and no clone one base away is much larger. Other DNA sequences in this specimen translate into the identical CDR3. Donors were healthy HIV-negative adults with no recently reported acute infections or vaccinations. Only Caucasian adults living in Nashville, Tennessee, USA were represented among the donors. CD4+ T cells were enriched by magnetic negative selection, after which naive cells were positively selected on CD45RA and the negative fraction was taken as the memory subset. Blood was obtained by leukapheresis, after which PBMCs were separated by Ficoll-Histopaque density gradient centrifugation and cryopreserved in liquid nitrogen vapor phase. Purity and quantity of every magnetically sorted T cell population were checked by analytical flow cytometry. Genomic DNA was isolated from every sorted fraction and measured by UV absorbance on a Nanodrop 2000c.

The sequence was collected from a man younger than 35 in good health. Recombination connected TRBV11-2 to TRBJ1-6, with no confident D gene call. Input material: naive CD4+ T cells sorted from blood. The sample's cell subset or site label, decoded: CD45RA+ positively selected. The base sequence is TGTGCCAGCAGCCCCCGCGATAGAAATTCACCCCTCCACTTT. This gives the protein CASSPRDRNSPLHF.